Sequencing of this T cell receptor beta chain was carried out in a study of blood T cell repertoires in COVID-19. Study as a whole: PBMCs, B-cell-depleted T cells, or T cells provided the cDNA or gDNA that made up the material.

The CDR3 has 15 amino acids. V lost 4 bases and J lost 1, with 13 bases in between. Germline assignment: CDR1 MNHEY and CDR2 SVGAGI. Generated by immunoSEQ multiplex PCR, the TCRdb table keeps only in-frame clones and is missing some. The table shows approximately 220,000 clones, with 82% occurring only once. The TCR sequence derives from a woman aged 65 to 85 with acute or convalescent COVID-19. The sequenced material came from peripheral blood. V usage is TRBV6-5 and J usage is TRBJ1-2; D may be TRBD1 (5 bases). The CDR3 spells CASSSSGHSNYGYTF. CDR3 DNA sequence: TGTGCCAGCAGTTCCTCCGGACACAGTAACTATGGCTACACCTTC.